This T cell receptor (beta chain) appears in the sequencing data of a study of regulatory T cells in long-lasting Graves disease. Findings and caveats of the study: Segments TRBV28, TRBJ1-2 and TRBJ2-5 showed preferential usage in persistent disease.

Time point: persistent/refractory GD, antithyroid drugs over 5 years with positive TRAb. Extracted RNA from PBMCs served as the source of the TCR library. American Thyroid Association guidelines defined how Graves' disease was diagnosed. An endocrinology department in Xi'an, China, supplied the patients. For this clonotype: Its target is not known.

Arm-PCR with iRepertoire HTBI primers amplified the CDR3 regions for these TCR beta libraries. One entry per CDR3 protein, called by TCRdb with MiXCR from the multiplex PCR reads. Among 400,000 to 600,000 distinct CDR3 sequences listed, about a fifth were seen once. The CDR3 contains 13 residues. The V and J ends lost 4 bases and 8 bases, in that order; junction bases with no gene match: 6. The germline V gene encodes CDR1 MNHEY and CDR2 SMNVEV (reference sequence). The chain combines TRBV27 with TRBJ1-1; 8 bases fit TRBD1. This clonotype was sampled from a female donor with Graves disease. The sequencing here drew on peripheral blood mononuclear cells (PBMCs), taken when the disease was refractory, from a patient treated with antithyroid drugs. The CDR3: CASSYQGAREAFF. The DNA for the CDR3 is TGTGCCAGCAGTTATCAGGGGGCGAGAGAAGCTTTCTTT.